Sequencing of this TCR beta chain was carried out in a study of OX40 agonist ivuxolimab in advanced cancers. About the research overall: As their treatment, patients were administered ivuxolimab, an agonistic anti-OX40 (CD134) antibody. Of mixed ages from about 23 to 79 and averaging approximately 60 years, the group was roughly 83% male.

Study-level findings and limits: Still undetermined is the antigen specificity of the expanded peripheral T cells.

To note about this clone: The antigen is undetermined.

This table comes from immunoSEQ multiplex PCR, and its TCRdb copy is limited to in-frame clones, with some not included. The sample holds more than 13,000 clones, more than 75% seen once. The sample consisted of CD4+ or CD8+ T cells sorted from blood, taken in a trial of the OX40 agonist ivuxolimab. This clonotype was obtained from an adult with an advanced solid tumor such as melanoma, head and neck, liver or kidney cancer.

CDR3 sequence: CSVEVENSYEQYF. CDR3 nucleotide sequence: TGCAGCGTTGAAGTGGAGAACTCCTACGAGCAGTACTTC. J is TRBJ2-7 and V is TRBV29-1; no reliable D call. The CDR3 spans 13 residues. Germline V CDR1 and CDR2: SQVTM, ANQGSEA. The germline V and J ends were trimmed by 1 base and 0 bases, with 7 bases remaining between them.